The sequence of this T cell receptor (beta chain) was determined in a study of cytomegalovirus exposure and HLA in healthy donors. Primers: 60 Vbeta forward and 13 Jbeta reverse. Produced via immunoSEQ multiplex PCR; TCRdb's table is partial and in-frame only. This table holds 100,000 to 140,000 clones, 74% found once. The V end lost 4 bases, the J end lost 0 bases, and 10 bases lay between the germline ends. This CDR3 is built from 14 residues. Germline assignment: CDR1 SGHRS and CDR2 YFSETQ. This chain links TRBV5-1 with TRBJ1-1, with D uncertain. This clonotype was sampled from a woman between 40 and 55 years old in good health and CMV-seropositive. The sequencing input was PBMCs. The CDR3 loop is CASSRHIMNTEAFF. Here the CDR3 DNA reads TGCGCCAGCAGCCGACACATTATGAACACTGAAGCTTTCTTT.